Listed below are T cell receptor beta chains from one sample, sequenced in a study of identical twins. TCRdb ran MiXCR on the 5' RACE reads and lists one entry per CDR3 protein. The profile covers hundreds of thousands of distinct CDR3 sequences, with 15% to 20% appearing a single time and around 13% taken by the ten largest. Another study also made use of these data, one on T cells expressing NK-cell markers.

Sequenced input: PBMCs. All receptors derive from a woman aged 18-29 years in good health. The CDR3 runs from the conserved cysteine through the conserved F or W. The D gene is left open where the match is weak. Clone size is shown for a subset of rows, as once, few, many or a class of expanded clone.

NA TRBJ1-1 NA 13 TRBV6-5 TGTGCCAGCAGTTACTCGAACATACGTGAAGCTTTCTTT CASSYSNIREAFF
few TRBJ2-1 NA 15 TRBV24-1 TGTGCCACCAGTGCCAGGACGAGCTCCTACAATGAGCAGTTCTTC CATSARTSSYNEQFF
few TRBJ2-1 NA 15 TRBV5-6 TGTGCCAGCAGCTCCGAACAGGGTTTAAACAATGAGCAGTTCTTC CASSSEQGLNNEQFF
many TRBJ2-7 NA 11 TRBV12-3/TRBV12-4 TGTGCCAGCAGTTTAGTCCACGAGCAGTACTTC CASSLVHEQYF
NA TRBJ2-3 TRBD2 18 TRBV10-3 TGTGCCATCAGTGAGAGGAAAGGACTAGCGGAGGGCACAGATACGCAGTATTTT CAISERKGLAEGTDTQYF
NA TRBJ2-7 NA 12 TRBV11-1 TGTGCCAGCAGCCCCGACAGGTCCGGGCAGTACTTC CASSPDRSGQYF
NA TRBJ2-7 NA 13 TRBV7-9 TGTGCCAGCAGCCGTACTAGCCCCTACGAGCAGTACTTC CASSRTSPYEQYF
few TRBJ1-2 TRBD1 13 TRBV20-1 TGCAGTGCTAGAGAGGGACAGGTGGGAGGCTACACCTTC CSAREGQVGGYTF
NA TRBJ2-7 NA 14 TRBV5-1 TGCGCCAGCAGCTTGGACGAGAATTTCTACGAGCAGTACTTC CASSLDENFYEQYF
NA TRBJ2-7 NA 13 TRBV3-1 TGTGCCAGCAGCCAGGGGATCGACAACGAGCAGTACTTC CASSQGIDNEQYF
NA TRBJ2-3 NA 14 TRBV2 TGTGCCAGCAAAATAGAGATCTTCCCAGATACGCAGTATTTT CASKIEIFPDTQYF
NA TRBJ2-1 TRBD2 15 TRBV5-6 TGTGCCAGCAGCTTGATCGGACTAGGAGAGAATGAGCAGTTCTTC CASSLIGLGENEQFF
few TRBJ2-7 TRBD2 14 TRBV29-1 TGCAGCGTTGTAATGGGCGGGAGCTCCTACGAGCAGTACTTC CSVVMGGSSYEQYF
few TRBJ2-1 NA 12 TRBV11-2 TGTGCCAGCGGAGACAGTGGGAATGAGCAGTTCTTC CASGDSGNEQFF
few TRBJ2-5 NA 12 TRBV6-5 TGTGCCAGCAGTTACTTAGGTGGGACCCAGTACTTC CASSYLGGTQYF
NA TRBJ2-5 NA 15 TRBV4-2 TGTGCCAGCAGCCAAGGGGCGGTAGCCCAAGAGACCCAGTACTTC CASSQGAVAQETQYF
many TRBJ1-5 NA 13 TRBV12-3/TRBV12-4 TGTGCCAGCAGGAGGGGGGCGGATCAGCCCCAGCATTTT CASRRGADQPQHF
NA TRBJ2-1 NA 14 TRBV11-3 TGTGCCAGCAGCTTAAGCGGGCCGAACAATGAGCAGTTCTTC CASSLSGPNNEQFF
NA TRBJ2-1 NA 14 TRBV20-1 TGCAGTGCCTTCGACCCCCTCCAGTCGGATGAGCAGTTCTTC CSAFDPLQSDEQFF
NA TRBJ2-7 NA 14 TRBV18 TGTGCCAGCGAGCAGATCCGGGGAGCCTACGAGCAGTACTTC CASEQIRGAYEQYF
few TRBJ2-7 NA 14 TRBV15 TGTGCCACCAGCAGAGTTGGCTCACCCTACGAGCAGTACTTC CATSRVGSPYEQYF
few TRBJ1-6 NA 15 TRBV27 TGTGCCAGCCGTGCTAGGAGCTCCTATAATTCACCCCTCCACTTT CASRARSSYNSPLHF